The source of this T cell receptor (beta chain) is a study of T cells expressing NK-cell markers. On the study more broadly: The TCR beta repertoires were obtained from sorted CD3+CD56+NKG2C+, CD3+CD56+NKG2C- and CD3+CD56-NKG2C+ T cells. The study sequenced eight donors, seven HCMV-seropositive and one seronegative.

This CDR3 has 14 amino acids. Germline V gene sequence: CDR1 DFQATT, CDR2 SNEGSKA (reference sequence). Worth noting for this clonotype: The antigen is unknown.

Making the TCR beta cDNA relied on 5'RACE template switching with UMIs. Following a re-call of the 5' RACE reads, TCRdb has one entry per CDR3 protein and lacks DNA. This sample's table reports about 260,000 distinct CDR3 sequences. General study points: The CD3+CD56-NKG2C+ fraction of several donors was also led by these clonotypes.

The receptor's source is a woman aged 18 to 75 in good health. The sequencing sample was made of blood T cells: a sorted CD56 or NKG2C T cell subset, CD4+ or CD8+ T cells, or bulk PBMC T cells (not recorded which). The V and J genes are TRBV20-1 and TRBJ2-2; TCRdb selects TRBD2, and the lack of DNA leaves this call unchecked. CDR3 region: CSARLAGGPGELFF.